Listed below are T cell receptor beta chains from one sample, sequenced in a study of blood T cells in healthy people across ages. A single record per CDR3 protein comes from TCRdb applying MiXCR to the 5' RACE reads. The sample holds hundreds of thousands of distinct CDR3 sequences, roughly 53% seen once. Sample: blood. The source of these receptors is a man aged 55 to 69 in good health. The CDR3 runs from the conserved cysteine through the conserved F or W. The order of the fields is J gene, D gene, V gene, clone size, CDR3 DNA, CDR3 protein. D genes are given only for firm matches. Clone size appears in some rows only: once, few, many, or a class for an expanded clone.

TRBJ2-6 NA TRBV7-9 NA TGTGCCAGCAGGCGACAGGTTGCTGGGGCCAACGTCCTGACTTTC CASRRQVAGANVLTF
TRBJ2-5 NA TRBV20-1 NA TGCAGTGCTGGAGCCACGACTGGAGCGCAAGAGACCCAGTACTTC CSAGATTGAQETQYF
TRBJ2-1 NA TRBV18 few TGTGCCAGCTCAGCCATCGACAGTTACAATGAGCAGTTCTTC CASSAIDSYNEQFF
TRBJ2-5 NA TRBV6-6 NA TGTGCCAGCAGTTCCCGGGAGACCCTGTACCAAGAGACCCAGTACTTC CASSSRETLYQETQYF
TRBJ1-1 NA TRBV29-1 NA TGCAGCGGGAGGATGAACGCTGAAGCTTTCTTT CSGRMNAEAFF
TRBJ2-3 TRBD1 TRBV5-1 NA TGCGCCAGCAGCGGAGGACAGGGGGCGCACACGCAGTATTTT CASSGGQGAHTQYF
TRBJ2-3 TRBD1 TRBV24-1 NA TGTGCCACCAGTGGCTTCAGGGACAGGCTCACAGATACGCAGTATTTT CATSGFRDRLTDTQYF
TRBJ1-5 NA TRBV19 NA TGTGCCAGTAGTATAGATGGGTGGCAGGACAATCAGCCCCAGCATTTT CASSIDGWQDNQPQHF
TRBJ2-7 TRBD1 TRBV5-6 few TGTGCCAGCAGCATCGGGACAGCCAGCTCCTACGAGCAGTACTTC CASSIGTASSYEQYF
TRBJ2-1 NA TRBV18 NA TGTGCCAGCTCACCGAGCGGGCTAGCGCCCTACAATGAGCAGTTCTTC CASSPSGLAPYNEQFF
TRBJ2-5 NA TRBV4-1 NA TGCGCCAGCAGCCCCCTCTTTGGCGTAGAGACCCAGTACTTC CASSPLFGVETQYF
TRBJ2-3 TRBD1 TRBV24-1 NA TGTGCCACCAGTGACCCGGGACAGGGGGTTGGGGCAGATACGCAGTATTTT CATSDPGQGVGADTQYF
TRBJ2-3 NA TRBV2 few TGTGCCAGCAGTGTCCTTCAATCCACAGATACGCAGTATTTT CASSVLQSTDTQYF
TRBJ2-5 NA TRBV12-3/TRBV12-4 few TGTGCCAGCACCCTGGGACATCAAGAGACCCAGTACTTC CASTLGHQETQYF
TRBJ2-3 TRBD2 TRBV4-1 NA TGCGCCAGCAGGGCTAGCGGGGGCAATACGCAGTATTTT CASRASGGNTQYF
TRBJ2-5 NA TRBV2 NA TGTGCCAGCAGTGACAGGACGGTATCGGAGACCCAGTACTTC CASSDRTVSETQYF
TRBJ2-3 NA TRBV20-1 NA TGCAGTGTTCCTGACAAATTTACAGATACGCAGTATTTT CSVPDKFTDTQYF
TRBJ2-1 NA TRBV9 NA TGTGCCAGCAGCGCGACAGCGGGTGAGCAGTTCTTC CASSATAGEQFF
TRBJ2-2 NA TRBV5-4 NA TGTGCCAGCAGCTGGTTTGGCCAAAGGACCGGGGAGCTGTTTTTT CASSWFGQRTGELFF
TRBJ2-3 TRBD2 TRBV12-3/TRBV12-4 NA TGTGCCAGCAGCCTCAGCGGGGGGCCCTACACAGATACGCAGTATTTT CASSLSGGPYTDTQYF
TRBJ2-5 NA TRBV7-6 NA TGTGCCAGCAGCGTGACAGAACTTGGAGAGACCCAGTACTTC CASSVTELGETQYF
TRBJ2-5 NA TRBV5-1 NA TGCGCCAGCAGCCAAAGACAGTTACAAGAGACCCAGTACTTC CASSQRQLQETQYF
TRBJ2-5 TRBD2 TRBV29-1 NA TGCAGCGTTGCAAGCGGGGGACCGCAAGAGACCCAGTACTTC CSVASGGPQETQYF
TRBJ2-6 NA TRBV5-1 NA TGCGCCAGCAGCTTGACAGACTCTGGGGCCAACGTCCTGACTTTC CASSLTDSGANVLTF
TRBJ2-3 NA TRBV24-1 NA TGTGCCACCAGTCCCGGGGGCGGCAGCTACACAGATACGCAGTATTTT CATSPGGGSYTDTQYF
TRBJ1-2 NA TRBV20-1 few TGCAGTGCTCCTACGCGTATAACTAACTATGGCTACACCTTC CSAPTRITNYGYTF
TRBJ2-5 TRBD2 TRBV2 NA TGTGCCAGCAGACAGACTAGCGCTGAGACCCAGTACTTC CASRQTSAETQYF
TRBJ2-3 TRBD2 TRBV27 few TGTGCCAGCTCCCTACGGGAGGGAGGGAGTCTTACAGATACGCAGTATTTT CASSLREGGSLTDTQYF
TRBJ2-5 TRBD2 TRBV12-5 few TGTGCTAGTGGTTTGCCTCTCAGGGGACTAGCGGGTAAAGAGACCCAGTACTTC CASGLPLRGLAGKETQYF
TRBJ2-5 NA TRBV24-1 few TGTGCCACCAGTGATCCGGGACGGAAGGTGGAGACCCAGTACTTC CATSDPGRKVETQYF
TRBJ2-5 NA TRBV29-1 NA TGCAGCGTTGATACCGGGGGAAAGACCCAGTACTTC CSVDTGGKTQYF